Sequencing of this T cell receptor beta chain was carried out in a study of T cell responses to AZD1222 COVID-19 vaccine. Overall study findings and caveats: The donor cohort was predominantly white British with a female majority, and clonal diversity may have been underestimated.

Libraries were prepared by immunoSEQ multiplex PCR; TCRdb keeps only in-frame clonotypes and omits some of them. The data contain 100,000 to 130,000 clones, around nine tenths of them singletons. Comments on this clone: What it binds is not known.

J lost 5 bases, V lost 0 bases, and 4 bases had no gene match. The CDR3 consists of 16 residues. Germline-derived CDR1 and CDR2 are MGHRA and YSYEKL. The specimen comprised peripheral blood, sampled 28 days after the second AZD1222 dose. This sequence joins TRBV4-1 and TRBJ1-4; 9 bases are shared with TRBD1. This receptor was taken from an adult who received the AZD1222 COVID-19 vaccine. CDR3 protein: CASSQETGQGNEKLFF. CDR3 DNA sequence: TGCGCCAGCAGCCAAGAAACGGGACAGGGAAATGAAAAACTGTTTTTT.